This paragraph covers one T cell receptor (beta chain) sequence. Its cognate antigen is unknown. The PCR contained 60 Vbeta and 13 Jbeta primers. The repertoire was sequenced with immunoSEQ multiplex PCR; TCRdb's copy has only in-frame clones and lacks some. Here the sample spans around 100,000 clones, approximately 66% being singletons. The CDR3 runs to 14 residues. V was pared by 3 bases and J by 7 bases, with 5 bases of the junction left unmatched. From germline, CDR1 is GTSNPN and CDR2 SVGIG (reference sequence). These data come from a study of cytomegalovirus exposure and HLA in healthy donors. Points from the study as a whole: In a later analysis, most CMV-associated TCR beta chains appeared HLA-restricted. Using the classifier, cytomegalovirus status was reportedly diagnosed with high specificity and sensitivity. Analysis was carried out at a later point, and it linked a missense DCLRE1C variant to TCR beta V- and J-gene trimming.

This chain uses TRBV30 with TRBJ1-4, with TRBD1 matching over 10 bases. Sequencing was carried out using PBMCs. This clonotype was sampled from a man aged 35-49 years in good health and CMV-seropositive. Written as DNA, the CDR3 is TGTGCCTGGAGAGGGACAGGGGAGTCTGAAAAACTGTTTTTT. It is translated as CAWRGTGESEKLFF.